Sequencing of this TCR beta chain was carried out in a study of blood T cell repertoires in COVID-19. Study-level information: COVID-19 samples collected from the United States, Italy and Spain covered acute and convalescent phases.

As originally analysed: Cell counts per sample came from amplifying reference gene primers. Measured with immunoSEQ multiplex PCR; TCRdb has only the in-frame clones, and not every one. The V and J calls and the clone size are those of that table, but D and trimming were determined from the DNA. The sample shows 120,000 to 150,000 clones, about nine tenths of them seen only once. Germline V gives CDR1 GTSNPN, CDR2 SVGIG (reference sequence). The CDR3 loop spans 14 amino acids. Trimming at V came to 5 bases and at J to 2 bases, leaving 4 bases not matched to a gene. Sequenced sample: peripheral blood. The origin of this receptor is a man aged 45-65 years with active or convalescent COVID-19. This chain joins TRBV30 and TRBJ2-1; 9 nucleotides align to TRBD2. The CDR3 region is CAWDPSGTYNEQFF. The CDR3 DNA is TGTGCCTGGGACCCTAGCGGGACCTACAATGAGCAGTTCTTC.